Listed below are T cell receptor beta chains from one sample, sequenced in a study of vaccination effects on CD4 cells after COVID-19. Assay: immunoSEQ multiplex PCR; the TCRdb copy retains only in-frame clones and omits some. The sample lists tens of thousands of clones, 70% to 80% occurring once. These receptors' antigens are unknown. Material: CD4+ T cells from PBMCs cultured without peptide, obtained after COVID-19 vaccination. The receptors were gathered from a human donor who received a COVID-19 vaccine. CDR3s include the opening cysteine and the closing phenylalanine or tryptophan. A D gene is named only where the DNA matches it firmly. Size tells how often a clone was seen (once, few, many) or the class of an expanded clone, and some rows leave it out.

j_call cdr3_length d_call v_call clone_size cdr3_nt cdr3_aa
TRBJ1-1 15 . TRBV9 . TGTGCCAGCAGCGTAACCCCAAAGGGCGACACTGAAGCTTTCTTT CASSVTPKGDTEAFF
TRBJ1-6 15 . TRBV4-3 . TGCGCCAGCAGCCAAGCGAGGGAATATAATTCACCCCTCCACTTT CASSQAREYNSPLHF
TRBJ2-6 16 . TRBV19 . TGTGCCAGTAGTAAAGACGACCCCAATGGGGCCAACGTCCTGACTTTC CASSKDDPNGANVLTF
TRBJ2-1 16 . TRBV19 . TGTGCCAGTAGTATGGGGAGCGGACCCCCTTACAATGAGCAGTTCTTC CASSMGSGPPYNEQFF
TRBJ1-1 14 . TRBV20-1 few TGCAGTGCTAGTGGTAGGGCCCAAGGGACTGAAGCTTTCTTT CSASGRAQGTEAFF
TRBJ2-2 15 . TRBV6-5 . TGTGCCAGCAGTTACTCGGGGGTGAACACCGGGGAGCTGTTTTTT CASSYSGVNTGELFF
TRBJ2-5 15 . TRBV5-1 . TGCGCCAGCAGCTTGGCCAGGTGGCTACAAGAGACCCAGTACTTC CASSLARWLQETQYF
TRBJ2-3 11 . TRBV29-1 . TGCAGCGTGCAGACGGTAGATACGCAGTATTTT CSVQTVDTQYF
TRBJ2-2 18 TRBD1 TRBV27 . TGTGCCAGCAGTTTATTTGGTGGCGGACAGGGGAACACCGGGGAGCTGTTTTTT CASSLFGGGQGNTGELFF
TRBJ1-5 14 TRBD1 TRBV7-3 once TGTGCCAGCAGCCTGACAGGGGGCGATCAGCCCCAGCATTTT CASSLTGGDQPQHF
TRBJ1-6 18 . TRBV23-1 . TGCGCCAGCAGTCAATCGGAGTGGGACGACGTGGATAATTCACCCCTCCACTTT CASSQSEWDDVDNSPLHF
TRBJ1-1 14 . TRBV28 . TGTGCCAGCAGTTTAAGGGCTGGTCTCCTTGAAGCTTTCTTT CASSLRAGLLEAFF
TRBJ2-5 13 . TRBV7-2 . TGTGCCAGCAGCTTAGTCGGGCTGGAGACCCAGTACTTC CASSLVGLETQYF
TRBJ2-1 15 TRBD1 TRBV5-1 . TGCGCCAGCAGCTTCGGGACAGGGGGGTACAATGAGCAGTTCTTC CASSFGTGGYNEQFF
TRBJ2-1 15 TRBD1 TRBV4-1 . TGCGCCAGCAGCCCGGGACAGGGGGCGTACAATGAGCAGTTCTTC CASSPGQGAYNEQFF
TRBJ1-2 13 TRBD1 TRBV28 . TGTGCCAGCAGTACAGGGGGCGCCTATGGCTACACCTTC CASSTGGAYGYTF
TRBJ2-3 17 . TRBV5-8 . TGTGCCAGCCCAGCTTCACCGTTAGGCGGGGGCACAGATACGCAGTATTTT CASPASPLGGGTDTQYF
TRBJ2-3 15 . TRBV7-9 few TGTGCCAGCAGCTTATTAGGGGGGCGGGCAGATACGCAGTATTTT CASSLLGGRADTQYF
TRBJ1-1 14 TRBD1 TRBV5-1 few TGCGCCAGCAGCTCGGACAGGGCAGACACTGAAGCTTTCTTT CASSSDRADTEAFF
TRBJ1-4 13 . TRBV19 . TGTGCCAGTAGTAACCGCCGGGGGGAAAAACTGTTTTTT CASSNRRGEKLFF
TRBJ2-5 15 TRBD2 TRBV5-1 . TGCGCCAGCAGCTTGGAACTAGCGGGGGTTGAGACCCAGTACTTC CASSLELAGVETQYF
TRBJ2-5 14 . TRBV18 . TGTGCCAGCTCACCACCGGCGGGGTCGGAGACCCAGTACTTC CASSPPAGSETQYF
TRBJ2-6 16 . TRBV6-6 . TGTGCCAGCACTCCGAAGGCGGGTTCTGGGGCCAACGTCCTGACTTTC CASTPKAGSGANVLTF
TRBJ2-6 17 TRBD1 TRBV4-1 . TGCGCCAGCGGCCCACAGGGGATAGGTTCTGGGGCCAACGTCCTGACTTTC CASGPQGIGSGANVLTF
TRBJ1-5 13 . TRBV5-4 . TGTGCCAGCAGCCCTGGAGTGGGGCAGCCCCAGCATTTT CASSPGVGQPQHF
TRBJ2-2 17 TRBD2 TRBV6-1 . TGTGCCAGCAGTGGGGTTCGACTAGCGGCTGACGTCGGGGAGCTGTTTTTT CASSGVRLAADVGELFF
TRBJ1-5 12 . TRBV7-9 . TGTGCCAGCAGCTTAAATGAGCAGCCCCAGCATTTT CASSLNEQPQHF
TRBJ2-3 14 . TRBV2 . TGTGCCAGCAGTTGGTCCTTGAGCACAGATACGCAGTATTTT CASSWSLSTDTQYF
TRBJ1-1 14 . TRBV5-1 . TGCGCCAGCAGCCCGCCCTTGGGGGCGACTGAAGCTTTCTTT CASSPPLGATEAFF
TRBJ2-2 16 TRBD2 TRBV5-1 . TGCGCCAGCAGCTGGGGAGACCGGGGGGACACCGGGGAGCTGTTTTTT CASSWGDRGDTGELFF
TRBJ1-5 15 TRBD1 TRBV11-2 . TGTGCCAGCAGCTTAGGGGACAGGGACCATCAGCCCCAGCATTTT CASSLGDRDHQPQHF
TRBJ1-5 15 TRBD1 TRBV9 . TGTGCCAGCAGCAGGGGACAGACACTCAATCAGCCCCAGCATTTT CASSRGQTLNQPQHF
TRBJ1-2 13 . TRBV6-5 few TGTGCCAGCTCGAGGATCTCTTCGGTTGGCTACACCTTC CASSRISSVGYTF
TRBJ1-1 15 . TRBV4-2 few TGTGCCAGCAGCCAAGATAGTGCCAGAGGCACTGAAGCTTTCTTT CASSQDSARGTEAFF
TRBJ1-2 13 . TRBV3-1/TRBV3-2 . TGTGCCAGCAGCCTTTACAGGGCCTATGGCTACACCTTC CASSLYRAYGYTF
TRBJ1-6 13 . TRBV29-1 few TGCAGCGTGACCTTGGAGGCCAATTCACCCCTCCACTTT CSVTLEANSPLHF
TRBJ1-4 15 . TRBV6-5 . TGTGCCAGCAGGCAGGATTTTGCAACTAATGAAAAACTGTTTTTT CASRQDFATNEKLFF
TRBJ2-2 14 . TRBV5-1 . TGCGCCAGCAGCTTGGACGGGAACACCGGGGAGCTGTTTTTT CASSLDGNTGELFF
TRBJ2-3 16 TRBD2 TRBV3-1/TRBV3-2 . TGTGCCAGCAGCCAAATGCGGGGGGGAGGATCAGATACGCAGTATTTT CASSQMRGGGSDTQYF
TRBJ1-4 17 . TRBV7-9 once TGTGCCAGCAGCTTAAGCGGGGGCCACAGGGTTAATGAAAAACTGTTTTTT CASSLSGGHRVNEKLFF
TRBJ1-1 13 . TRBV11-2 once TGTGCCAGCACTTTCTCGGGGGACACTGAAGCTTTCTTT CASTFSGDTEAFF
TRBJ1-2 16 . TRBV6-5 . TGTGCCAGCAGTTACTCCGGGGGCCCAGCTAACTATGGCTACACCTTC CASSYSGGPANYGYTF
TRBJ2-5 15 TRBD2 TRBV5-1 . TGCGCCAGCTCCTCTGGGGCGGGGGGGCAGGAGACCCAGTACTTC CASSSGAGGQETQYF
TRBJ2-5 16 TRBD1 TRBV7-2 once TGTGCCAGCAGCCCAGGGACAGGCTGGGTCAGGGAGACCCAGTACTTC CASSPGTGWVRETQYF
TRBJ2-5 13 . TRBV21-1 few TGTGCCAGCAGCACCCGTCGGGTGTCTACCCAGTACTTC CASSTRRVSTQYF
TRBJ1-6 13 . TRBV6-5 few TGTGCCAGCAGGGCAGACAGGTCTCGATCCCTCCACTTT CASRADRSRSLHF
TRBJ1-4 11 . TRBV7-9 . TGTGCCAGCACCCCGAATGAAAAACTGTTTTTT CASTPNEKLFF
TRBJ2-3 16 TRBD2 TRBV4-1 . TGCGCCAGCAGCCAGTCTAGCGGGGGGGCCTCAGATACGCAGTATTTT CASSQSSGGASDTQYF
TRBJ2-2 14 . TRBV5-6 . TGTGCCAGCAGCCGCCCATCTCCCACCGGGGAGCTGTTTTTT CASSRPSPTGELFF
TRBJ1-1 14 . TRBV2 . TGTGCCAGCATTCAAACAGGGTTAGGCACTGAAGCTTTCTTT CASIQTGLGTEAFF
TRBJ2-3 14 . TRBV2 few TGTGCCAGCAGTGAAGGGCCGGCAGGCGATACGCAGTATTTT CASSEGPAGDTQYF
TRBJ2-1 18 . TRBV9 . TGTGCCAGCAGCGTAGACGGGGGGCCTCCTAGCTCCTACAATGAGCAGTTCTTC CASSVDGGPPSSYNEQFF
TRBJ2-3 16 TRBD2 TRBV3-1/TRBV3-2 . TGTGCCAGCAGCCAAGTTCTAGCGGGGGGGCGTGATACGCAGTATTTT CASSQVLAGGRDTQYF
TRBJ2-1 14 TRBD1 TRBV5-1 few TGCGCCAGCAGCTTGGGAACAGGGGGCAATGAGCAGTTCTTC CASSLGTGGNEQFF
TRBJ1-1 16 TRBD1 TRBV6-2/TRBV6-3 once TGTGCCAGCAGTTACCATTCAACAGGGGCGAACACTGAAGCTTTCTTT CASSYHSTGANTEAFF
TRBJ2-2 17 TRBD1 TRBV6-6 . TGTGCCAGCAGCCGAGATCAGGGGGTCGGGAACACCGGGGAGCTGTTTTTT CASSRDQGVGNTGELFF
TRBJ2-5 16 . TRBV7-7 . TGTGCCAGCAGCCCATCTTCCGGGTTTGGTTCAGAGACCCAGTACTTC CASSPSSGFGSETQYF
TRBJ1-1 14 TRBD1 TRBV5-4 . TGTGCCAGCAGAGCCCGGGACAGAAAGGCTGAAGCTTTCTTT CASRARDRKAEAFF
TRBJ1-1 14 TRBD1 TRBV7-3 . TGTGCCAGCAGCTCCAGGGGGCGGAACACTGAAGCTTTCTTT CASSSRGRNTEAFF